Listed below are T cell receptor beta chains from one sample, sequenced in a study of blood T cell repertoires in COVID-19. Here immunoSEQ multiplex PCR was the method, and the copy in TCRdb shows in-frame clones only, minus some. This sample has 180,000 or so clones, with approximately 90% found just once. The material sequenced was peripheral blood. Every receptor here comes from a young man with active or convalescent COVID-19. CDR3s include the opening cysteine and the closing phenylalanine or tryptophan. A D gene is named only where the DNA matches it firmly. Where a row states a size, it is once, few, many or the class of an expanded clone; other rows omit it.

d_call clone_size j_call v_call cdr3_nt cdr3_aa
- - TRBJ1-1 TRBV13 TGTGCCAGCAGCCCCCTGGGAGCTGAAGCTTTCTTT CASSPLGAEAFF
- - TRBJ1-5 TRBV6-2/TRBV6-3 TGTGCCAGCAGTTACTCCGGGGATGCGCAGCCCCAGCATTTT CASSYSGDAQPQHF
- - TRBJ1-5 TRBV5-8 TGTGCCAGCAGCCTGGGGGGGGGCCAGGGCATGTTGCCCCAGCATTTT CASSLGGGQGMLPQHF
- - TRBJ1-5 TRBV11-1 TGTGCCACCAGGACTACTCCTTTCGGCAATCAGCCCCAGCATTTT CATRTTPFGNQPQHF
- - TRBJ1-2 TRBV5-1 TGCGCCAGCAGCTTGGGTACCGGCCCGGCGGTAGATGGCTACACCTTC CASSLGTGPAVDGYTF
- - TRBJ1-2 TRBV2 TGTGCCAGCAGTTCCCGGCAGGGGAAAAGATATGGCTACACCTTC CASSSRQGKRYGYTF
TRBD1 - TRBJ1-1 TRBV7-2 TGTGCCAGCAGCTACACCGGGACAGGGAACACTGAAGCTTTCTTT CASSYTGTGNTEAFF
TRBD1 - TRBJ1-1 TRBV19 TGTGCCAGTAGTACTCGACAGGGGGCGCGTTTTACTGAAGCTTTCTTT CASSTRQGARFTEAFF
TRBD1 - TRBJ1-1 TRBV11-3 TGTGCCAGCAGCTCAAGGGGGCTCGGAAACACTGAAGCTTTCTTT CASSSRGLGNTEAFF
- - TRBJ1-1 TRBV10-3 TGTGCCATCAAACAGGAGGGGACGCAAATGGCTTTCTTT CAIKQEGTQMAFF
TRBD1 - TRBJ2-1 TRBV6-2/TRBV6-3 TGTGCCAGCAGCCCCCTTCCCTTGCGACAGGGTCTTCGTAGGGAGCAGTTCTTC CASSPLPLRQGLRREQFF
TRBD1 few TRBJ1-1 TRBV7-9 TGTGCCAGCCGGACAGGGGTGTTTGAAGCTTTCTTT CASRTGVFEAFF
TRBD1 - TRBJ1-1 TRBV7-9 TGTGCCAGCAGCTCTGGGACAGGTGAAGCTTTCTTT CASSSGTGEAFF
- - TRBJ1-1 TRBV7-9 TGTGCCAGCAGGTCGAGCGGACGGAGGAACACTGAAGCTTTCTTT CASRSSGRRNTEAFF
- once TRBJ2-7 TRBV19 TGTGCCAGTAGTACCCTCGGCGGGAACTCCTACGAGCAGTACTTC CASSTLGGNSYEQYF
- - TRBJ1-1 TRBV6-2/TRBV6-3 TGTGCCAGCAGTTCCCGACAGGCGACGAACACTGAAGCTTTCTTT CASSSRQATNTEAFF
- - TRBJ2-2 TRBV6-4 TGTGCCAGCAGTCTTCTAGGCACCGGGGAGCTGTTTTTT CASSLLGTGELFF
- - TRBJ1-5 TRBV24-1 TGTGCCACCAGTGATTCTAACGGGCAGCCCCAGCATTTT CATSDSNGQPQHF
- - TRBJ2-3 TRBV18 TGTGCCAGCTCCCATGACAGCAGCACAGATACGCAGTATTTT CASSHDSSTDTQYF
TRBD2 - TRBJ2-1 TRBV4-2 TGTGCCAGCAGCCAAAGGGTGAGCGGGGGTCACAATGAGCAGTTCTTC CASSQRVSGGHNEQFF
- few TRBJ1-6 TRBV28 TGTGCCACCAAGGAACTCAGCACTAGTAATTCACCCCTCCACTTT CATKELSTSNSPLHF
- - TRBJ2-3 TRBV19 TGTGCCAGTTCTACTCGCACTAGCACAGATACGCAGTATTTT CASSTRTSTDTQYF
TRBD2 - TRBJ2-1 TRBV9 TGTGCCAGCAGCGTGACTCCTAGCGGGAGCTCCTACAATGAGCAGTTCTTC CASSVTPSGSSYNEQFF
- - TRBJ2-1 TRBV10-3 TGTGCCATCAGGAAGGACAACAATGAGCAGTTCTTC CAIRKDNNEQFF
TRBD1 - TRBJ2-5 TRBV29-1 TGCAGCGTTGAGCAGACAGGGGTGGTCGGAGAGACCCAGTACTTC CSVEQTGVVGETQYF
TRBD1 - TRBJ1-3 TRBV3-1/TRBV3-2 TGTGCCAGCAGCGACAGGGGCTCTGGAAACACCATATATTTT CASSDRGSGNTIYF
- - TRBJ2-7 TRBV29-1 TGCAGCGTTGCGTACGGGGGAATCTACGAGCAGTACTTC CSVAYGGIYEQYF
TRBD1 - TRBJ1-4 TRBV7-9 TGTGCCAGCAGCCGGAGGCTGGGACAGCTAAATGAAAAACTGTTTTTT CASSRRLGQLNEKLFF
- - TRBJ1-1 TRBV7-6 TGTGCCAGCAGCTTAGGAGGGCCGAACACTGAAGCTTTCTTT CASSLGGPNTEAFF
- - TRBJ2-2 TRBV2 TGTGCCAGCAGTGAGGCTGTGACCGGGGAGCTGTTTTTT CASSEAVTGELFF
- once TRBJ2-1 TRBV30 TGTGCCTGGAGTATTACGGGAGTTGGAAATGAGCAGTTCTTC CAWSITGVGNEQFF
- - TRBJ1-1 TRBV9 TGTGCCAGCAGCGTAGAGCCCTATGCAGCTTTCTTT CASSVEPYAAFF
TRBD1 - TRBJ2-2 TRBV27 TGTGCCAGCAGTTCAGACAGGGGGAACACCGGGGAGCTGTTTTTT CASSSDRGNTGELFF
TRBD1 - TRBJ1-1 TRBV2 TGTGCCAGCATCCCGGACAGGGGGAGGCCTGAAGCTTTCTTT CASIPDRGRPEAFF
TRBD2 - TRBJ2-2 TRBV2 TGTGCCAGCAGTGAACCCCGGACTAGCGGGAGGGCGTTCGGGGAGCTGTTTTTT CASSEPRTSGRAFGELFF
TRBD1 - TRBJ1-1 TRBV9 TGTGCCAGCAGCGCAACCGGGACAGGGGGCTGGACTGAAGCTTTCTTT CASSATGTGGWTEAFF
- - TRBJ1-1 TRBV12-3/TRBV12-4 TGTGCCAGCAGTTTTTCCATGAACACTGAAGCTTTCTTT CASSFSMNTEAFF
- - TRBJ2-5 TRBV5-1 TGCGCCAGCAGCTTGGCCGTCCAAGAGACCCAGTACTTC CASSLAVQETQYF
- - TRBJ1-2 TRBV5-8 TGTGCCAGCAGCGACTTGGACAGATCCTATGGCTACACCTTC CASSDLDRSYGYTF
- - TRBJ1-1 TRBV28 TGTGCCAGCGCGGGGCCGCTCACTGAAGCTTTCTTT CASAGPLTEAFF
- - TRBJ1-5 TRBV6-6 TGTGCCAGCAGTTGGACGGGAGATCAGCCCCAGCATTTT CASSWTGDQPQHF
TRBD1 - TRBJ2-7 TRBV19 TGTGCCAGTAGACCGCAGGGGGCGGGTGAGCAGTACTTC CASRPQGAGEQYF
- few TRBJ1-3 TRBV7-6 TGTGCCAGCAGCTTAGTACCCATTACGGGGGGCGCATCTGGAAACACCATATATTTT CASSLVPITGGASGNTIYF
- - TRBJ1-1 TRBV6-5 TGTGCCAGCAGTTACAGCACCTACACTGAAGCTTTCTTT CASSYSTYTEAFF
TRBD1 - TRBJ1-1 TRBV7-6 TGTGCCAGCAGCTTAGAGGCAAGTCAAGTAGGGGACAGCACTGAAGCTTTCTTT CASSLEASQVGDSTEAFF
- - TRBJ1-3 TRBV12-3/TRBV12-4 TGTGCCAGCAGCCTATTAAGAAACACCATATATTTT CASSLLRNTIYF
TRBD1 - TRBJ1-2 TRBV6-5 TGTGCCAGCAGCCTGACAGGGGGCTGGGACTATGGCTACACCTTC CASSLTGGWDYGYTF
- - TRBJ2-7 TRBV12-3/TRBV12-4 TGTGCCAGCAGTCCCCATCTAGCCGAGCAGTACTTC CASSPHLAEQYF
- - TRBJ2-3 TRBV5-1 TGCGCCAGCAGCTCTCGCCCAGCGGTTACCGCAGATACGCAGTATTTT CASSSRPAVTADTQYF
- - TRBJ1-2 TRBV10-2 TGCGCCAGCAGTGAGTCCCCGACTGGTGGCTACACCTTC CASSESPTGGYTF
- - TRBJ1-5 TRBV11-2 TGTGCCAGCAGCTTAGGGGAGGGTTTCGAAGGTCAGCCCCAGCATTTT CASSLGEGFEGQPQHF
TRBD2 - TRBJ2-1 TRBV27 TGTGCCAGCAGTTTTCGGATAGCGGGAGTAGGAGACTACAATGAGCAGTTCTTC CASSFRIAGVGDYNEQFF
- - TRBJ2-2 TRBV10-1 TGCGCCAGCAGTGAGCTGAACACCGGGGAGCTGTTTTTT CASSELNTGELFF
- - TRBJ1-1 TRBV2 TGTGCCAGCACAAGCGAGGGTAGGACTGAAGCTTTCTTT CASTSEGRTEAFF
- - TRBJ1-1 TRBV19 TGTGCCAGTAGTATAGTTGGGGGGACTGAAGCTTTCTTT CASSIVGGTEAFF
TRBD1 - TRBJ2-3 TRBV7-9 TGTGCCAGCAGCCCGCTACCCGGACAGGGGGAAGCAGATACGCAGTATTTT CASSPLPGQGEADTQYF
TRBD2 - TRBJ2-5 TRBV24-1 TGTGCCACCGCACTAGCGGGGGGACAAGAGACCCAGTACTTC CATALAGGQETQYF